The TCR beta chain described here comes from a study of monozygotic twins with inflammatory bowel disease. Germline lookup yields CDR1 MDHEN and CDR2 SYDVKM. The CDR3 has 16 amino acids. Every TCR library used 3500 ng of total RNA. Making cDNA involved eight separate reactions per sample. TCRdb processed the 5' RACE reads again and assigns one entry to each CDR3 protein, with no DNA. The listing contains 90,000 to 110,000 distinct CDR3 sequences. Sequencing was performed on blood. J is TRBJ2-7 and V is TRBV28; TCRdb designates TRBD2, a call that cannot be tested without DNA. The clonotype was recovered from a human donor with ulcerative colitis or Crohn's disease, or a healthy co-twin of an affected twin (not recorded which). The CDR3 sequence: CASSNPVKRGTYEQYF.